Below are 29 T cell receptor beta chains sequenced from a single sample in a study of T cells in tumors after PD-1 blockade. Profiling relied on immunoSEQ multiplex PCR, and the TCRdb table lists in-frame clones only, not all of them. The table lists 45,000 to 50,000 clones, more than 65% of them singletons, with approximately 7.9% in the top ten. The material was PBMCs, obtained before anti-PD-1 therapy. The receptors were sampled from a human donor with advanced basal cell or squamous cell carcinoma (not recorded which).

J is TRBJ2-2 and V is TRBV19, with D unresolved. The CDR3 is 13 amino acids. V was pared by 1 base and J by 4 bases, with 4 bases between. Germline lookup yields CDR1 LNHDA and CDR2 SQIVND (reference sequence). Written as DNA, the CDR3 is TGTGCCAGTAGTATAGGCAGCACCGGGGAGCTGTTTTTT. Encoded protein: CASSIGSTGELFF.

This chain uses TRBV5-6 with TRBJ1-2, with D uncertain. The CDR3 runs 14 residues. V was cut by 2 bases and J by 4 bases, with 12 bases left in between. CDR1 is SGHDT, CDR2 YYEEEE, per germline. DNA for the CDR3: TGTGCCAGCAGCTTCCAAGACTCGGCCTATGGCTACACCTTC. Translation: CASSFQDSAYGYTF.

The rearrangement joins TRBV6-4 to TRBJ2-3, with 9 bases matching TRBD2. The CDR3 loop spans 14 amino acids. V trimming: 6 bases; J trimming: 5 bases; junction bases outside the gene matches: 6. Germline V gives CDR1 MRHNA, CDR2 SNTAGT. The CDR3 loop is CASRRAGGLDTQYF. DNA for the CDR3: TGTGCCAGCAGGAGGGCGGGAGGGCTAGATACGCAGTATTTT.

This sequence joins TRBV6-6 and TRBJ2-2; D not resolved. Germline assignment: CDR1 MNHNY and CDR2 SVGAGI (reference sequence). The CDR3 runs 13 residues. V was cut by 3 bases and J by 0 bases, with 2 bases left in between. The chain's CDR3 is CASSYSNTGELFF. For the CDR3, the DNA is TGTGCCAGCAGTTATTCGAACACCGGGGAGCTGTTTTTT.

V and J are TRBV5-6 and TRBJ1-1; tentative D call: TRBD1 (6 bases). Trimming took off 2 bases at V and 7 bases at J, with 12 bases between the two ends. CDR1 SGHDT and CDR2 YYEEEE come from the germline V gene. The CDR3 has 13 amino acids. CDR3 sequence: CASSFLSRGEAFF. For the CDR3, the DNA is TGTGCCAGCAGCTTCCTTTCCAGGGGTGAAGCTTTCTTT.

This chain uses TRBV27 with TRBJ2-1; 9 bases line up with TRBD1. V was clipped by 5 bases and J by 0 bases; unmatched bases: 2. The CDR3 loop spans 15 amino acids. From germline, CDR1 is MNHEY and CDR2 SMNVEV (reference sequence). The DNA of the CDR3 is TGTGCCAGCAGTCTGACAGGGGGCTCCTACAATGAGCAGTTCTTC. It translates to CASSLTGGSYNEQFF.

This clone was detected a few times. V usage is TRBV5-1 and J usage is TRBJ2-7; TRBD1 agrees at 8 bases. Trimming at V came to 4 bases and at J to 3 bases, leaving 12 bases not matched to a gene. The CDR3 is 16 amino acids. Germline loops: CDR1 SGHRS, CDR2 YFSETQ. CDR3 sequence: CASSPQLGTGNYEQYF. The CDR3 nucleotides read TGCGCCAGCAGCCCCCAGCTCGGGACAGGCAACTACGAGCAGTACTTC. Combining the CDR3 with reference TRBV5-1 and TRBJ2-7 gives the whole variable domain KAGVTQTPRYLIKTRGQQVTLSCSPISGHRSVSWYQQTPGQGLQFLFEYFSETQRNKGNFPGRFSGRQFSNSRSEMNVSTLELGDSALYLCASSPQLGTGNYEQYFGPGTRLTVT.

The chain carries TRBV7-6 and TRBJ2-2, with D unresolved. The CDR3 has 14 residues. CDR1 and CDR2 (germline): SGHVS, FNYEAQ. Trimming shortened V by 3 bases and J by 6 bases, and 11 bases separated the two germline ends. The CDR3, as DNA: TGTGCCAGCAGCTTCGCCCCGGAGTCCGGGGAGCTGTTTTTT. It translates to CASSFAPESGELFF.

This clone has a handful of counts. The CDR3 bases are TGTGCCAGCAGCTTACAGGCCCCAGTCACCGGGGAGCTGTTTTTT. Its translation: CASSLQAPVTGELFF. This rearrangement joins TRBV5-5 to TRBJ2-2; possibly TRBD1 for D (5 bases). The germline gives CDR1 SGHKS, CDR2 YYEKEE (reference sequence). V was shortened by 2 bases and J by 4 bases, with 12 bases between the two germline ends. This CDR3 has 15 amino acids.

The chain recombines TRBV2 with TRBJ1-1; tentatively, D is TRBD1 (6 bases). The V gene lost 4 bases and the J gene lost 4 bases, with 13 bases spanning the gap. Germline CDR1 is SNHLY and CDR2 is FYNNEI. The CDR3 loop spans 14 amino acids. This CDR3 reads CASSVQGGSTEAFF. The CDR3 nucleotides are TGTGCCAGCAGTGTCCAAGGGGGAAGCACTGAAGCTTTCTTT. The full variable domain, completed using reference TRBV2 and TRBJ1-1, is EPEVTQTPSHQVTQMGQEVILRCVPISNHLYFYWYRQILGQKVEFLVSFYNNEISEKSEIFDDQFSVERPDGSNFTLKIRSTKLEDSAMYFCASSVQGGSTEAFFGQGTRLTVV.

The chain combines TRBV7-6 with TRBJ1-4; unclear D gene. The CDR3 consists of 13 residues. Looked up from germline, CDR1 is SGHVS and CDR2 is FNYEAQ. V lost 3 bases to trimming and J lost 8 bases, with 10 bases between them. The CDR3 sequence: CASSFPGGEKLFF. The CDR3, as DNA: TGTGCCAGCAGCTTCCCGGGTGGCGAAAAACTGTTTTTT.

The genes are TRBV5-1 and TRBJ2-1; 9 nucleotides match TRBD2. The CDR3 is 21 residues long. Germline V gene data show CDR1 as SGHRS and CDR2 as YFSETQ. The V and J ends lost 0 bases and 7 bases, in that order; junction bases with no gene match: 23. As DNA, the CDR3 is TGCGCCAGCAGCTTGGGGTGGGTTATCGGGACAGATAGCGGGAGTAAAAATGAGCAGTTCTTC. This translates into CASSLGWVIGTDSGSKNEQFF.

The chain joins TRBV15 to TRBJ2-7; TRBD1 aligns across 7 bases. This CDR3 is 14 amino acids long. Losses at the gene ends were 1 base for V and 3 bases for J; bases not matched to a gene: 3. From germline, CDR1 is LNHNV and CDR2 YYDKDF (reference sequence). CDR3 protein: CATSRGQGYYEQYF. CDR3 sequence (DNA): TGTGCCACCAGCAGAGGACAGGGATACTACGAGCAGTACTTC.

The chain has TRBV7-9 and TRBJ2-3; 11 bases match TRBD2. Germline CDR1 reads SEHNR; CDR2 reads FQNEAQ (reference sequence). The CDR3 has 20 residues. V shed 5 bases, J shed 0 bases, and the junction held 16 bases outside the gene matches. CDR3 sequence: CASSRLTSGRIGISTDTQYF. DNA of the CDR3: TGTGCCAGCAGCAGGCTAACTAGCGGGAGAATTGGGATTAGCACAGATACGCAGTATTTT. The full variable domain, completed using reference TRBV7-9 and TRBJ2-3, is DTGVSQNPRHKITKRGQNVTFRCDPISEHNRLYWYRQTLGQGPEFLTYFQNEAQLEKSRLLSDRFSAERPKGSFSTLEIQRTEQGDSAMYLCASSRLTSGRIGISTDTQYFGPGTRLTVL.

This chain links TRBV11-3 with TRBJ1-1; possible D gene TRBD1, 6 bases. Trimming pared 11 bases from V and 0 bases from J, leaving 10 bases between. Germline V gene data show CDR1 as SGHNT and CDR2 as YENEEA. The CDR3 contains 12 residues. CDR3 coding DNA: TGTGCCGACCAGGGGATGAACACTGAAGCTTTCTTT. It specifies CADQGMNTEAFF.

The V and J genes are TRBV10-3 and TRBJ2-2; TRBD2 agrees at 7 bases. Per germline, CDR1 ENHRY and CDR2 SYGVKD. With V trimmed by 6 bases and J by 7 bases, 14 bases remained unmatched. The CDR3 extends over 16 amino acids. This CDR3 is CAISHSPREGNGELFF. The CDR3 bases are TGTGCCATCAGCCACTCACCGAGGGAGGGGAACGGGGAGCTGTTTTTT.

The sample holds a few counts of this clone. The V gene is TRBV7-7, the J gene TRBJ2-5; 11 bases agree with TRBD1. This CDR3 has 15 residues. V shed 5 bases and J 2 bases; nucleotides not matched to a gene: 4. CDR1 is SSHAT, CDR2 FNYEAQ, per germline (reference sequence). The CDR3 loop reads CASSRGQGAQETQYF. DNA for the CDR3: TGTGCCAGCAGCAGAGGACAGGGGGCACAAGAGACCCAGTACTTC.

For this clone: A much larger clonotype is one base distant, so this may be a read error. The J gene is TRBJ2-1, the V gene TRBV2; no firm D call. V was trimmed by 3 bases and J by 6 bases, leaving 3 bases between them. The CDR3 runs to 11 residues. CDR1 and CDR2 (germline): SNHLY, FYNNEI. CDR3 sequence reads: CASSEVNEQFF. DNA for the CDR3: TGTGCCAGCAGTGAGGTCAATGAGCAGTTCTTC.

V is TRBV4-1 and J is TRBJ2-7; possible D gene TRBD1, 6 bases. The CDR3 extends over 15 amino acids. Germline CDR1 is MGHRA and CDR2 is YSYEKL. V lost 0 bases and J lost 2, with 11 bases in between. The CDR3 region is CASSQDARGAYEQYF. The DNA of the CDR3 is TGCGCCAGCAGCCAAGATGCCAGGGGCGCCTACGAGCAGTACTTC.

The rearrangement joins TRBV19 to TRBJ2-5; D call uncertain. This CDR3 spans 14 amino acids. Germline V lookup: CDR1 LNHDA, CDR2 SQIVND (reference sequence). Trimming cost V 3 bases and J 0 bases, with 8 bases left between them. CDR3 DNA: TGTGCCAGTAGTATTTATGGGGACCAAGAGACCCAGTACTTC. The encoded protein is CASSIYGDQETQYF.

This sequence joins TRBV7-9 and TRBJ1-2; D ambiguous. Germline V gene sequence: CDR1 SEHNR, CDR2 FQNEAQ (reference sequence). Trimming pared 2 bases from V and 5 bases from J, leaving 9 bases between. This CDR3 has 13 amino acids. The CDR3 DNA reads as TGTGCCAGCAGCTTATGGGCGGAGTATGGCTACACCTTC. It translates to CASSLWAEYGYTF.

This chain connects TRBV7-2 to TRBJ2-2, with a tentative D call TRBD2 (6 bases). Germline CDR1 SGHTA, CDR2 FQGNSA. With 5 bases removed from V and 0 bases from J, the gap between germline ends came to 10 bases. The CDR3 consists of 15 residues. CDR3 nucleotide sequence: TGTGCCAGCAGCCCCCGGGGGTCGAACACCGGGGAGCTGTTTTTT. Amino acids: CASSPRGSNTGELFF. The full variable domain, its missing parts supplied by reference TRBV7-2 and TRBJ2-2, is GAGVSQSPSNKVTEKGKDVELRCDPISGHTALYWYRQSLGQGLEFLIYFQGNSAPDKSGLPSDRFSAERTGGSVSTLTIQRTQQEDSAVYLCASSPRGSNTGELFFGEGSRLTVL.

The chain joins TRBV5-1 to TRBJ2-5; TRBD1 agrees at 10 bases. CDR1 and CDR2 from the germline V gene are SGHRS and YFSETQ. The CDR3 runs 15 residues. V shed 3 bases and J 5 bases; nucleotides not matched to a gene: 7. Written as DNA, the CDR3 is TGCGCCAGCAGCTCTCGGACAGGGGGTAGTGAGACCCAGTACTTC. Translating it yields CASSSRTGGSETQYF.

The CDR3 region is CASSLSGSSYEQYF. DNA for the CDR3: TGTGCCAGCAGCTTAAGCGGGAGCTCCTACGAGCAGTACTTC. The chain is built from TRBV7-9 and TRBJ2-7; TRBD2 matches at 8 bases. The CDR3 has 14 amino acids. Germline V CDR1 and CDR2: SEHNR, FQNEAQ (reference sequence). V lost 2 bases and J lost 0; bases outside the gene matches: 0.

This clone was observed a few times. The genes are TRBV21-1 and TRBJ1-1; whether TRBD1, the table's D call, matches the DNA was not checked. TRBV21-1 is flagged as a pseudogene. This CDR3 region has 18 residues. CDR3 sequence: CASSKGMRPGELRTEAFF. The DNA for the CDR3 is TGTGCCAGCAGCAAAGGGATGAGGCCAGGGGAGTTACGAACTGAAGCTTTCTTT.

V gene TRBV6-6 combines with J gene TRBJ1-4; D is ambiguous. With 7 bases removed from V and 8 bases from J, the gap between germline ends came to 20 bases. CDR3 length equals 15 residues. Germline CDR1 is MNHNY and CDR2 is SVGAGI (reference sequence). CDR3 in DNA: TGTGCCAGCACCCTGGGCGGCAGGAGGCGAGAAAAACTGTTTTTT. Translating it yields CASTLGGRRREKLFF.

The chain carries TRBV2 and TRBJ1-1, with unresolved D. The ends were cut back, 1 base at V and 5 bases at J, with 11 bases in the middle. Germline V lookup: CDR1 SNHLY, CDR2 FYNNEI. CDR3 length: 14 residues. The CDR3 DNA reads TGTGCCAGCAGTGAAGTTGGTGGTAGAACTGAAGCTTTCTTT. It specifies CASSEVGGRTEAFF. Together with reference TRBV2 and TRBJ1-1, the CDR3 gives the full variable domain: EPEVTQTPSHQVTQMGQEVILRCVPISNHLYFYWYRQILGQKVEFLVSFYNNEISEKSEIFDDQFSVERPDGSNFTLKIRSTKLEDSAMYFCASSEVGGRTEAFFGQGTRLTVV.

J is TRBJ2-3 and V is TRBV7-2, with 8 positions matching TRBD2. Germline-derived CDR1 and CDR2 are SGHTA and FQGNSA. Trimming took 5 bases from V and 7 from J; bases not matched to a gene: 11. The CDR3 extends over 15 amino acids. CDR3 sequence: CASSPPRGGANTQYF. CDR3 bases: TGTGCCAGCAGCCCCCCCCGGGGGGGCGCGAATACGCAGTATTTT.

The J gene is TRBJ2-2, the V gene TRBV7-6; D uncertain. Germline-derived CDR1 and CDR2 are SGHVS and FNYEAQ. The V and J ends lost 5 bases and 5 bases respectively, with 18 bases between them. The CDR3 has 16 amino acids. DNA for the CDR3: TGTGCCAGCAGCGGGGAATATCGGCGGAGTACCGGGGAGCTGTTTTTT. This sequence encodes CASSGEYRRSTGELFF.